These 22 T cell receptor beta chains came from one sample sequenced in a study of blood T cell repertoires in COVID-19. Assay used: immunoSEQ multiplex PCR; TCRdb lists only in-frame clones, some missing. Altogether over 110,000 clones are present, more than 70% being singletons, with the ten largest covering around 5.5%. Sequences were obtained from PBMCs or T cells enriched from blood (not recorded which). The receptors were gathered from a man between 40 and 49 years old with acute COVID-19.

The chain links TRBV10-3 to TRBJ2-7, with D perhaps TRBD2 (6 bases). The germline CDR1 and CDR2 sequences are ENHRY and SYGVKD. The CDR3 extends over 16 amino acids. Trimming took off 3 bases at V and 0 bases at J, with 15 bases between the two ends. The CDR3 bases are TGTGCCATCAGTGAAGGGTCGGGAGCTCTCTCCTACGAGCAGTACTTC. This encodes CAISEGSGALSYEQYF.

This clone was detected a few times. The V gene is TRBV28, the J gene TRBJ2-1, with 11 nucleotides matching TRBD2. Trimming removed 6 bases from V and 1 base from J; junction bases left unmatched: 8. The germline V gene encodes CDR1 MDHEN and CDR2 SYDVKM. This CDR3 region has 17 residues. The CDR3 loop reads CASRGGLAVRSYNEQFF. CDR3 bases: TGTGCCAGCAGGGGGGGACTAGCGGTGCGTTCCTACAATGAGCAGTTCTTC.

The CDR3 is CASSLQGASGANVLTF. CDR3 coding DNA: TGTGCCAGCAGCCTCCAGGGGGCTTCGGGGGCCAACGTCCTGACTTTC. This chain connects TRBV3-1 (or the pseudogene TRBV3-2) to TRBJ2-6; 8 bases are a match to TRBD1. Germline V gene data show CDR1 as LGHDT and CDR2 as YNNKEL (reference sequence). The CDR3 length is 16 residues. The trim removed 4 bases at V and 4 bases at J, leaving 6 bases unmatched.

The gene calls are TRBV7-7 and TRBJ2-5; 11 bases align to TRBD2. Germline-derived CDR1 and CDR2 are SSHAT and FNYEAQ (reference sequence). The CDR3 is made up of 15 amino acids. The junction had 3 bases not matched to a gene; V was cut back by 5 bases and J by 1 base. CDR3 sequence: CASSAGTSGQETQYF. The CDR3 nucleotides are TGTGCCAGCAGCGCCGGGACTAGCGGCCAAGAGACCCAGTACTTC.

This clone is a singleton in its sample. The V and J genes are TRBV5-5 and TRBJ2-1; 9 bases line up with TRBD1. Germline CDR1 reads SGHKS; CDR2 reads YYEKEE (reference sequence). This CDR3 contains 16 residues. Germline trimming cut 3 bases from V and 8 bases from J; bases unmatched to any gene: 12. The CDR3 spells CASSWTGDTRLDEQFF. In DNA, the CDR3 is TGTGCCAGCAGCTGGACAGGGGACACACGACTTGATGAGCAGTTCTTC.

The V call is TRBV10-2, the J call TRBJ2-1, with TRBD2 identical over 11 bases. With V trimmed by 0 bases and J by 8 bases, 9 bases remained unmatched. Germline V gives CDR1 WSHSY, CDR2 SAAADI. The CDR3 is made up of 17 amino acids. The CDR3 reads CASSESRASGRNDEQFF. In DNA form, the CDR3 reads TGCGCCAGCAGTGAGTCGAGGGCTAGCGGGAGGAATGATGAGCAGTTCTTC.

This chain connects TRBV5-1 to TRBJ2-7; D perhaps matches TRBD2 (6 bases). The V gene's germline CDR1 is SGHRS and CDR2 YFSETQ. The V and J ends lost 1 base and 5 bases respectively, with 16 bases between them. The CDR3 loop spans 15 amino acids. This chain's CDR3 is CASSLRVGEVHEQYF. The CDR3 coding sequence is TGCGCCAGCAGCTTGCGGGTAGGGGAGGTCCACGAGCAGTACTTC.

A single count supports this clone. This chain joins TRBV7-2 and TRBJ2-1; TRBD2 matches at 7 bases. J was trimmed by 0 bases and V by 4 bases; bases with no gene match: 6. Germline loops: CDR1 SGHTA, CDR2 FQGNSA. The CDR3 has 16 amino acids. CDR3 bases: TGTGCCAGCAGCTCCGGGGCGGGAGACTCCTACAATGAGCAGTTCTTC. Its protein product is CASSSGAGDSYNEQFF.

The chain's CDR3 is CASSSAYEQYF. For the CDR3, the DNA is TGCGCCAGCAGCTCAGCCTACGAGCAGTACTTC. The V gene is TRBV5-1, the J gene TRBJ2-7, with no clear D. Germline V gene sequence: CDR1 SGHRS, CDR2 YFSETQ. This CDR3 comprises 11 residues. V lost 3 bases and J lost 2, with 3 bases in between.

This sequence joins TRBV18 and TRBJ2-3, with D possibly being TRBD2 (6 bases). The CDR3 is 13 residues long. Trimming cost V 8 bases and J 5 bases, with 14 bases left between them. Per germline, CDR1 KGHSH and CDR2 LQKENI. CDR3: CASTTRREDTQYF. CDR3 nucleotide sequence: TGTGCCAGCACGACTAGGAGGGAAGATACGCAGTATTTT.

This chain connects TRBV5-1 to TRBJ1-2; the match to TRBD1 covers 8 bases. Trimming took 2 bases from V and 1 from J; bases not matched to a gene: 4. Germline CDR1 is SGHRS and CDR2 is YFSETQ. The CDR3 runs 15 residues. CDR3 bases: TGCGCCAGCAGCTTTACAGGGGGGAGTAACTATGGCTACACCTTC. This translates into CASSFTGGSNYGYTF.

The J gene is TRBJ1-2, the V gene TRBV18; D is undetermined. Trimming took off 1 base at V and 6 bases at J, with 9 bases between the two ends. Germline CDR1 reads KGHSH; CDR2 reads LQKENI. The CDR3 has 13 amino acids. The CDR3: CASSPLEKHGYTF. CDR3 DNA: TGTGCCAGCTCACCACTAGAGAAGCATGGCTACACCTTC.

This chain uses TRBV4-3 with TRBJ1-1; D ambiguous. The CDR3 covers 15 residues. Deletions cut 0 bases from V and 1 base from J, with 9 bases between. Germline-derived CDR1 and CDR2 are LGHNA and YSLEER. The CDR3 protein is CASSQDRSANTEAFF. The CDR3, as DNA: TGCGCCAGCAGCCAAGATAGATCCGCGAACACTGAAGCTTTCTTT.

The CDR3 nucleotides read TGTGCCAGCAGCTTGGTGGGGGCGGTCACAGATACGCAGTATTTT. Encoded protein: CASSLVGAVTDTQYF. The J gene is TRBJ2-3, the V gene TRBV5-4, with D possibly matching TRBD1 (6 bases). Trimming removed 0 bases from V and 2 bases from J, with 10 bases in between. Germline CDR1 is SGHNT and CDR2 is YYREEE (reference sequence). This CDR3 is built from 15 residues.

The rearrangement uses TRBV15 and TRBJ2-2; 9 bases align to TRBD2. The V gene end was trimmed by 0 bases and the J gene end by 3 bases; junction bases not matched to a gene: 8. Germline CDR1 and CDR2: LNHNV and YYDKDF (reference sequence). The CDR3 extends over 18 amino acids. The CDR3 spells CATSRDLGGRAYTGELFF. CDR3 coding DNA: TGTGCCACCAGCAGAGATCTGGGCGGGAGGGCTTACACCGGGGAGCTGTTTTTT.

This clone was found once. The chain recombines TRBV19 with TRBJ1-3; a weak D match, TRBD1 (6 bases). Germline V gives CDR1 LNHDA, CDR2 SQIVND (reference sequence). Trimming pared 6 bases from V and 0 bases from J, leaving 15 bases between. This CDR3 has 16 amino acids. The CDR3 region is CASSGQNPFSGNTIYF. The CDR3, as DNA: TGTGCCAGTAGCGGACAGAACCCCTTCTCTGGAAACACCATATATTTT.

The chain carries TRBV30 and TRBJ2-5; 9 bases are a match to TRBD1. The V gene end was trimmed by 4 bases and the J gene end by 5 bases; junction bases not matched to a gene: 8. Germline values: CDR1 GTSNPN, CDR2 SVGIG (reference sequence). The CDR3 contains 14 residues. Here the CDR3 reads CAWTQRDRAETQYF. The CDR3 DNA reads TGTGCCTGGACTCAACGGGACAGGGCGGAGACCCAGTACTTC.

The gene calls are TRBV7-8 and TRBJ2-2; 11 bases line up with TRBD2. Trimming took 1 base from V and 4 from J; bases not matched to a gene: 5. Germline CDR1 SGHVS, CDR2 FQNEAQ. CDR3 size: 17 residues. The CDR3 bases are TGTGCCAGCAGCTTAGAACTAGCGGGGGCCTTCACCGGGGAGCTGTTTTTT. Translating it yields CASSLELAGAFTGELFF.

The CDR3 DNA reads TGTGCCAGCAGTTACTCGTTCAGGGGTAGCACCGGGGAGCTGTTTTTT. Amino acid sequence: CASSYSFRGSTGELFF. The J gene is TRBJ2-2, the V gene TRBV6-6; D possibly corresponds to TRBD1 (6 bases). Per germline, CDR1 MNHNY and CDR2 SVGAGI (reference sequence). The CDR3 covers 16 residues. V shed 0 bases and J shed 4 bases, with 12 bases lying between them.

Only a few counts were recorded for this clone. The sample has other DNA sequences that encode this CDR3 too. Written as DNA, the CDR3 is TGTGCCAGCAGTCAGACTAGCGGGACTTCCTACGAGCAGTACTTC. Its translation is CASSQTSGTSYEQYF. The gene calls are TRBV27 and TRBJ2-7; 11 nucleotides align to TRBD2. V shed 5 bases, J shed 1 base, and the junction held 4 bases outside the gene matches. Germline values: CDR1 MNHEY, CDR2 SMNVEV (reference sequence). CDR3 length: 15 residues.

DNA for the CDR3: TGTGCCAGCACCCGGACAGTTTGGCAAGCTTTCTTT. Protein sequence: CASTRTVWQAFF. The chain couples TRBV12-3 or TRBV12-4 to TRBJ1-1, with D perhaps matching TRBD1 (6 bases). This CDR3 has 12 amino acids. With 7 bases removed from V and 9 bases from J, the gap between germline ends came to 15 bases.

This chain joins TRBV19 and TRBJ1-4; D is perhaps TRBD1 (6 bases). Trimming shortened V by 4 bases and J by 0 bases, and 9 bases separated the two germline ends. The CDR3 is 15 residues long. Germline V gene lookup returns CDR1 LNHDA and CDR2 SQIVND (reference sequence). CDR3 amino acids: CASSNRVATNEKLFF. The CDR3 nucleotides read TGTGCCAGTAGTAACAGGGTTGCAACTAATGAAAAACTGTTTTTT.